Below, 25 T cell receptor beta chains from the same sample are listed, as sequenced in a study of blood T cell repertoires in COVID-19. Produced via immunoSEQ multiplex PCR; TCRdb's table is partial and in-frame only. Of around 84,000 clones detected, 70% to 75% appear once; the ten largest clones hold 5% to 6%. Sequencing was carried out using peripheral blood. These receptors were taken from a man between 45 and 60 years old with active or convalescent COVID-19.

The chain couples TRBV7-8 to TRBJ2-7; 9 bases line up with TRBD2. V lost 3 bases and J lost 4; bases outside the gene matches: 7. This CDR3 comprises 15 residues. Looked up from germline, CDR1 is SGHVS and CDR2 is FQNEAQ. For the CDR3, the DNA is TGTGCCAGCAGCTTTGGTATGGCGGGGGGGTACGAGCAGTACTTC. This translates into CASSFGMAGGYEQYF. The entire variable domain, with the rest obtained from reference TRBV7-8 and TRBJ2-7, is as follows: GAGVSQSPRYKVAKRGQDVALRCDPISGHVSLFWYQQALGQGPEFLTYFQNEAQLDKSGLPSDRFFAERPEGSVSTLKIQRTQQEDSAVYLCASSFGMAGGYEQYFGPGTRLTVT.

J is TRBJ1-2 and V is TRBV2, with TRBD1 matching 7 bases. Trimming at V came to 11 bases and at J to 4 bases, leaving 16 bases not matched to a gene. CDR3 length equals 15 residues. In germline, CDR1 is SNHLY, CDR2 FYNNEI. The CDR3 reads CAGPGKGGLGYGYTF. DNA of the CDR3: TGTGCCGGTCCGGGGAAAGGGGGCCTCGGCTATGGCTACACCTTC.

This sequence joins TRBV29-1 and TRBJ2-7; the match to TRBD1 covers 9 bases. Germline V gene data show CDR1 as SQVTM and CDR2 as ANQGSEA. After removal of 0 bases from V and 0 bases from J, the junction contained 3 bases not matched to a gene. This CDR3 comprises 15 residues. The CDR3 region is CSVEDAGQGSYEQYF. The CDR3, as DNA: TGCAGCGTTGAAGATGCGGGACAGGGCTCCTACGAGCAGTACTTC.

The table lists this clone with many counts. The rearrangement joins TRBV18 to TRBJ1-1; 9 nucleotides align to TRBD1. Germline CDR1 is KGHSH and CDR2 is LQKENI. This CDR3 has 14 residues. The trim removed 2 bases at V and 5 bases at J, leaving 3 bases unmatched. As DNA, the CDR3 is TGTGCCAGCTCACCAACAGGGGGCATGACTGAAGCTTTCTTT. It is translated as CASSPTGGMTEAFF.

This clone was seen once. The DNA for the CDR3 is TGTGCCAGCAGCCCAGCTCGAGGGCAGCCCCAGCATTTT. Amino acid sequence: CASSPARGQPQHF. The J gene is TRBJ1-5, the V gene TRBV27; D ambiguous. Germline lookup yields CDR1 MNHEY and CDR2 SMNVEV (reference sequence). The CDR3 is 13 amino acids. V lost 6 bases to trimming and J lost 7 bases, with 13 bases between them.

The chain joins TRBV6-2 or TRBV6-3 to TRBJ2-7, with 7 positions matching TRBD1. With V trimmed by 2 bases and J by 4 bases, 5 bases remained unmatched. The CDR3 extends over 14 amino acids. CDR1 and CDR2 (germline): MNHEY, SVGEGT. The chain's CDR3 is CASSYGGQLYEQYF. As DNA, the CDR3 is TGTGCCAGCAGTTACGGGGGACAGTTGTACGAGCAGTACTTC.

J is TRBJ2-1 and V is TRBV7-2; maybe TRBD1 (5 bases). V lost 1 base and J lost 10, with 17 bases in between. CDR1 and CDR2 from the germline V gene are SGHTA and FQGNSA. CDR3 length: 15 residues. CDR3 bases: TGTGCCAGCAGCTTAGAATCTGGCGGAAGGGGAGAGCAGTTCTTC. Translation: CASSLESGGRGEQFF.

V usage is TRBV5-8 and J usage is TRBJ2-5, with 10 bases that match TRBD2. The CDR3 covers 15 residues. Losses at the gene ends were 4 bases for V and 5 bases for J; bases not matched to a gene: 8. The germline V gene has CDR1 SGHTS and CDR2 YDEGEE. The CDR3, as DNA: TGTGCCAGCAGCCTAAAGCGGGGGGGCCTGGAGACCCAGTACTTC. This codes for CASSLKRGGLETQYF.

The chain carries TRBV18 and TRBJ1-2; D might be TRBD1 (5 bases). The CDR3 length is 15 residues. The V gene's germline CDR1 is KGHSH and CDR2 LQKENI. Trimming took 2 bases from V and 7 from J, leaving 17 bases between them. Written as DNA, the CDR3 is TGTGCCAGCTCACCAGGATCCGGACAAGGTTTTGGCTACACCTTC. Translation gives CASSPGSGQGFGYTF.

The chain links TRBV2 to TRBJ1-4, with TRBD1 identical over 9 bases. V was pared by 7 bases and J by 5 bases, with 5 bases of the junction left unmatched. The CDR3 sequence is 14 residues long. The germline gives CDR1 SNHLY, CDR2 FYNNEI. The CDR3 bases are TGTGCCAGCAAGCGGGACAGGGAGAATGAAAAACTGTTTTTT. Translation gives CASKRDRENEKLFF.

The V call is TRBV24-1, the J call TRBJ1-5; D gene uncertain. Germline CDR1 reads KGHDR; CDR2 reads SFDVKD. With 9 bases removed from V and 3 bases from J, the gap between germline ends came to 14 bases. The CDR3 is 14 amino acids. The CDR3 nucleotides read TGTGCCACCCCAAAAGCCCTCCCCAATCAGCCCCAGCATTTT. Encoded protein: CATPKALPNQPQHF.

CDR3 DNA: TGTGCCAGCCGAGACAGCCCCATGAACACTGAAGCTTTCTTT. Translating gives CASRDSPMNTEAFF. The chain has TRBV18 and TRBJ1-1; TRBD1 is a possible D gene (5 bases). This CDR3 spans 14 amino acids. Trimming pared 8 bases from V and 0 bases from J, leaving 13 bases between. Germline V gene sequence: CDR1 KGHSH, CDR2 LQKENI.

This chain joins TRBV6-5 and TRBJ1-2; 7 positions agree with TRBD1. Germline CDR1 MNHEY, CDR2 SVGAGI. After removal of 1 base from V and 11 bases from J, the junction contained 4 bases not matched to a gene. The CDR3 loop spans 12 amino acids. The CDR3, as DNA: TGTGCCAGCAGTTACTGGGGACAGTCTTACACCTTC. Its translation is CASSYWGQSYTF.

The chain has TRBV4-2 and TRBJ1-2; D ambiguous. The CDR3 length is 15 residues. Per the germline V gene, CDR1 is LGHNA and CDR2 is YNFKEQ. The V and J ends lost 0 bases and 2 bases respectively, with 10 bases between them. The CDR3 loop reads CASSQESIGNYGYTF. The CDR3 DNA follows: TGTGCCAGCAGCCAAGAGTCAATCGGGAACTATGGCTACACCTTC.

V and J are TRBV6-5 and TRBJ2-7, with D maybe TRBD2 (6 bases). This CDR3 has 14 amino acids. The germline gives CDR1 MNHEY, CDR2 SVGAGI. Trimming stripped 0 bases from V and 3 bases from J, with 9 bases between. The CDR3 spells CASSYSLGGYEQYF. The CDR3 coding sequence is TGTGCCAGCAGTTACTCGCTGGGAGGCTACGAGCAGTACTTC.

This clone was detected only a few times. V usage is TRBV11-1 and J usage is TRBJ1-1, with TRBD1 matching over 7 bases. This CDR3 contains 13 residues. The germline V gene has CDR1 SGHAT and CDR2 FQDESV (reference sequence). J was trimmed by 5 bases and V by 3 bases; bases with no gene match: 3. For the CDR3, the DNA is TGTGCCAGCAGCTTCGGCAGGGGGACTGAAGCTTTCTTT. Amino acid sequence: CASSFGRGTEAFF.

The chain combines TRBV5-6 with TRBJ2-7, with D possibly matching TRBD2 (7 bases). This CDR3 is built from 14 residues. Germline V gene data show CDR1 as SGHDT and CDR2 as YYEEEE. Trimming took off 2 bases at V and 2 bases at J, with 11 bases between the two ends. CDR3 sequence (DNA): TGTGCCAGCAGCTTAGGGGGGGATACCTACGAGCAGTACTTC. Translation gives CASSLGGDTYEQYF.

This clone was counted a few times. The gene calls are TRBV27 and TRBJ2-2; tentative D call: TRBD2 (5 bases). From germline, CDR1 is MNHEY and CDR2 SMNVEV (reference sequence). Trimming pared 8 bases from V and 6 bases from J, leaving 19 bases between. CDR3 size: 15 residues. CDR3 amino acids: CASGLDAYGAGELFF. The DNA of the CDR3 is TGTGCCAGCGGACTGGACGCCTACGGGGCCGGGGAGCTGTTTTTT.

The chain couples TRBV11-3 to TRBJ1-1; a weak D match, TRBD1 (5 bases). The germline V and J ends were trimmed by 5 bases and 4 bases, with 14 bases remaining between them. The germline V gene has CDR1 SGHNT and CDR2 YENEEA. This CDR3 spans 14 amino acids. Here the CDR3 reads CASSRGDGGTEAFF. The CDR3 DNA follows: TGTGCCAGCAGCCGAGGTGACGGGGGCACTGAAGCTTTCTTT. Complete variable domain (other parts from reference TRBV11-3 and TRBJ1-1): EAGVVQSPRYKIIEKKQPVAFWCNPISGHNTLYWYLQNLGQGPELLIRYENEEAVDDSQLPKDRFSAERLKGVDSTLKIQPAELGDSAVYLCASSRGDGGTEAFFGQGTRLTVV.

The chain has TRBV15 and TRBJ2-2; no reliable D call. The CDR3 extends over 16 amino acids. Germline CDR1 is LNHNV and CDR2 is YYDKDF (reference sequence). Trimming cost V 0 bases and J 1 base, with 9 bases left between them. CDR3 loop: CATSRDNIMNTGELFF. Here the CDR3 DNA reads TGTGCCACCAGCAGAGATAACATAATGAACACCGGGGAGCTGTTTTTT.

The sample holds a few counts of this clone. The chain recombines TRBV3-1 (or the pseudogene TRBV3-2) with TRBJ2-5; D is unclear. CDR1 is LGHDT, CDR2 YNNKEL, per germline (reference sequence). This CDR3 has 14 residues. V was trimmed by 0 bases and J by 1 base, leaving 6 bases between them. CDR3 loop: CASSQEHFQETQYF. In DNA, the CDR3 is TGTGCCAGCAGCCAAGAGCACTTCCAAGAGACCCAGTACTTC.

As DNA, the CDR3 is TGTGCCAGCAGGACGACCGCAGGGGGCGCAGAGACCCAGTACTTC. It is translated as CASRTTAGGAETQYF. The genes are TRBV6-5 and TRBJ2-5, with TRBD1 matching over 8 bases. The CDR3 covers 15 residues. V lost 6 bases to trimming and J lost 4 bases; unmatched junction nucleotides: 10. Germline values: CDR1 MNHEY, CDR2 SVGAGI.

The CDR3 DNA sequence: TGTGCCAGCAGCGGACAGGGCGAAACCACCGGGGAGCTGTTTTTT. Protein: CASSGQGETTGELFF. This rearrangement joins TRBV2 to TRBJ2-2, with TRBD1 identical over 8 bases. CDR1 is SNHLY, CDR2 FYNNEI, per germline. Trimming cost V 6 bases and J 4 bases; bases outside gene matches: 7. The CDR3 consists of 15 residues. Filled out from reference TRBV2 and TRBJ2-2, the complete variable domain reads EPEVTQTPSHQVTQMGQEVILRCVPISNHLYFYWYRQILGQKVEFLVSFYNNEISEKSEIFDDQFSVERPDGSNFTLKIRSTKLEDSAMYFCASSGQGETTGELFFGEGSRLTVL.

The chain uses TRBV19 and TRBJ1-5; D is possibly TRBD1 (6 bases). V lost 4 bases and J lost 3, with 16 bases in between. Looked up from germline, CDR1 is LNHDA and CDR2 is SQIVND (reference sequence). The CDR3 sequence is 16 residues long. CDR3 DNA sequence: TGTGCCAGTAGTACCCTGGACAGCTGGGACAATCAGCCCCAGCATTTT. Encoded protein: CASSTLDSWDNQPQHF. Combining the CDR3 with reference TRBV19 and TRBJ1-5 gives the whole variable domain DGGITQSPKYLFRKEGQNVTLSCEQNLNHDAMYWYRQDPGQGLRLIYYSQIVNDFQKGDIAEGYSVSREKKESFPLTVTSAQKNPTAFYLCASSTLDSWDNQPQHFGDGTRLSIL.

The V gene is TRBV6-2 or TRBV6-3, the J gene TRBJ2-7; 8 bases map to TRBD1. V shed 0 bases, J shed 4 bases, and the junction held 5 bases outside the gene matches. The CDR3 length is 15 residues. The V gene's germline CDR1 is MNHEY and CDR2 SVGEGT. This CDR3 reads CASSYSRTGLYEQYF. The CDR3 bases are TGTGCCAGCAGTTACTCGCGGACAGGGCTATACGAGCAGTACTTC.